These T cell receptor beta chains were read from a single sample in a study of cytomegalovirus exposure and HLA in healthy donors. Some clones are missing from TCRdb's copy, which holds only in-frame ones; the method was immunoSEQ multiplex PCR. The top ten hold about 4.1% of the sample, which has 63,000 or so clones, about 80% seen once. Sequenced: PBMCs. The receptors here all came from a young woman in good health and CMV-seronegative. CDR3s include the opening cysteine and the closing phenylalanine or tryptophan. Fields, in order: D gene, clone size, J gene, V gene, CDR3 protein, CDR3 DNA. A D gene is named only where the DNA matches it firmly. A clone size is listed for some rows: how often the clone was seen (once, few, many), or a class if it is expanded.

D: NA
size: once
J: TRBJ1-2
V: TRBV2
CDR3: CASRAQQGDGYTF
DNA: TGTGCCAGCAGGGCCCAACAGGGTGATGGCTACACCTTC

D: TRBD2
size: NA
J: TRBJ2-1
V: TRBV9
CDR3: CASSLLAETYNEQFF
DNA: TGTGCCAGCAGCTTACTAGCGGAAACCTACAATGAGCAGTTCTTC

D: NA
size: NA
J: TRBJ2-3
V: TRBV5-4
CDR3: CASSSQGGLRTDTQYF
DNA: TGTGCCAGCAGCTCCCAAGGCGGGCTAAGGACAGATACGCAGTATTTT

D: NA
size: NA
J: TRBJ1-4
V: TRBV29-1
CDR3: CSAVRGASNEKLFF
DNA: TGCAGCGCCGTCCGGGGGGCTTCTAATGAAAAACTGTTTTTT

D: TRBD1
size: NA
J: TRBJ2-7
V: TRBV15
CDR3: CATGTGYEQYF
DNA: TGTGCCACCGGGACAGGGTACGAGCAGTACTTC

D: NA
size: NA
J: TRBJ1-5
V: TRBV7-6
CDR3: CASSLTSNQPQHF
DNA: TGTGCCAGCAGCTTGACAAGCAATCAGCCCCAGCATTTT

D: NA
size: NA
J: TRBJ2-3
V: TRBV4-1
CDR3: CASSQERAGPGGGTDTQYF
DNA: TGCGCCAGCAGCCAAGAACGGGCGGGGCCCGGGGGTGGCACAGATACGCAGTATTTT

D: TRBD1
size: NA
J: TRBJ1-5
V: TRBV9
CDR3: CASSVGQGAVEPQHF
DNA: TGTGCCAGCAGCGTAGGACAGGGGGCTGTAGAGCCCCAGCATTTT

D: TRBD2
size: NA
J: TRBJ2-1
V: TRBV6-5
CDR3: CASSSGLAGGDEQFF
DNA: TGTGCCAGCAGTTCCGGACTAGCGGGTGGCGATGAGCAGTTCTTC

D: TRBD2
size: NA
J: TRBJ2-1
V: TRBV6-5
CDR3: CASTPGLAQNNEQFF
DNA: TGTGCCAGCACTCCGGGACTAGCACAGAACAATGAGCAGTTCTTC

D: NA
size: NA
J: TRBJ1-2
V: TRBV29-1
CDR3: CSVTGVRGYTF
DNA: TGCAGCGTTACAGGTGTCCGCGGCTACACCTTC

D: NA
size: NA
J: TRBJ1-5
V: TRBV2
CDR3: CASREGGGRHQPQHF
DNA: TGTGCCAGCAGGGAGGGGGGGGGAAGACATCAGCCCCAGCATTTT

D: NA
size: few
J: TRBJ1-3
V: TRBV4-3
CDR3: CASSQDLGQRNTIYF
DNA: TGCGCCAGCAGCCAAGATCTCGGACAGAGAAACACCATATATTTT

D: NA
size: NA
J: TRBJ1-1
V: TRBV27
CDR3: CASSWGVEGRRTFF
DNA: TGTGCCAGCAGTTGGGGGGTGGAAGGGAGGCGGACTTTCTTT

D: NA
size: NA
J: TRBJ1-1
V: TRBV7-2
CDR3: CAITGSMNTEAFF
DNA: TGTGCCATCACAGGGTCGATGAACACTGAAGCTTTCTTT

D: TRBD2
size: NA
J: TRBJ2-7
V: TRBV7-2
CDR3: CASSPSGPLPREQYF
DNA: TGTGCCAGCAGTCCTAGCGGACCCCTCCCACGTGAGCAGTACTTC

D: NA
size: NA
J: TRBJ2-3
V: TRBV11-2
CDR3: CASSSSQAGSTDTQYF
DNA: TGTGCCAGCAGCTCCTCCCAAGCGGGTAGCACAGATACGCAGTATTTT

D: NA
size: NA
J: TRBJ1-2
V: TRBV4-3
CDR3: CASSQTARYGYTF
DNA: TGCGCCAGCAGCCAGACAGCAAGATATGGCTACACCTTC

D: NA
size: NA
J: TRBJ1-1
V: TRBV14
CDR3: CASSHLGITGSTEAFF
DNA: TGTGCCAGCAGCCACTTAGGGATAACAGGGAGCACTGAAGCTTTCTTT

D: NA
size: NA
J: TRBJ1-2
V: TRBV28
CDR3: CASSSDNYGYTF
DNA: TGTGCCAGCAGTTCGGACAATTATGGCTACACCTTC

D: NA
size: NA
J: TRBJ2-2
V: TRBV7-6
CDR3: CASSPIAVTGELFF
DNA: TGTGCCAGCAGCCCGATAGCGGTCACCGGGGAGCTGTTTTTT

D: NA
size: NA
J: TRBJ1-1
V: TRBV18
CDR3: CASSPPGVNTEAFF
DNA: TGTGCCAGCTCACCACCCGGGGTGAACACTGAAGCTTTCTTT

D: NA
size: NA
J: TRBJ2-3
V: TRBV27
CDR3: CASGSRGGDTQYF
DNA: TGTGCCAGCGGGTCGCGGGGCGGAGATACGCAGTATTTT

D: TRBD1
size: NA
J: TRBJ1-2
V: TRBV30
CDR3: CAWTTGGNGYTF
DNA: TGTGCCTGGACGACAGGGGGCAATGGCTACACCTTC

D: TRBD2
size: NA
J: TRBJ2-1
V: TRBV30
CDR3: CAWSRGVYNEQFF
DNA: TGTGCCTGGAGTCGGGGGGTTTACAATGAGCAGTTCTTC

D: NA
size: NA
J: TRBJ2-7
V: TRBV7-9
CDR3: CASSFTQGSEQYF
DNA: TGTGCCAGCAGCTTTACACAGGGATCGGAACAGTACTTC

D: TRBD1
size: NA
J: TRBJ1-5
V: TRBV10-2
CDR3: CASPECLPGQGTFCNQPQHF
DNA: TGCGCCAGCCCCGAGTGCCTACCGGGACAGGGGACGTTTTGTAATCAGCCCCAGCATTTT

D: NA
size: NA
J: TRBJ2-3
V: TRBV7-9
CDR3: CASSLLDFTDTQYF
DNA: TGTGCCAGCAGCTTATTGGACTTCACAGATACGCAGTATTTT

D: TRBD2
size: once
J: TRBJ2-1
V: TRBV25-1
CDR3: CASSPTGLAGGREQFF
DNA: TGTGCCAGCAGTCCAACGGGACTAGCGGGAGGACGTGAGCAGTTCTTC

D: NA
size: NA
J: TRBJ2-7
V: TRBV6-5
CDR3: CASSLSGEQYF
DNA: TGTGCCAGCAGCCTCAGTGGCGAGCAGTACTTC

D: TRBD1
size: NA
J: TRBJ1-1
V: TRBV29-1
CDR3: CSVEYRGPNTEAFF
DNA: TGCAGCGTTGAGTACAGGGGACCGAACACTGAAGCTTTCTTT

D: NA
size: few
J: TRBJ1-4
V: TRBV4-2
CDR3: CASSQALGSANEKLFF
DNA: TGTGCCAGCAGCCAAGCCCTCGGCAGCGCTAATGAAAAACTGTTTTTT

D: NA
size: NA
J: TRBJ1-2
V: TRBV27
CDR3: CASSLKGDYGHTF
DNA: TGTGCCAGCAGTTTAAAGGGTGACTATGGCCACACCTTC

D: NA
size: NA
J: TRBJ2-5
V: TRBV11-2
CDR3: CASSSPQILYQEAQYF
DNA: TGTGCCAGCAGCTCCCCACAAATACTGTACCAAGAGGCCCAGTACTTC

D: NA
size: NA
J: TRBJ1-1
V: TRBV30
CDR3: CAWSPMMGRPEAFF
DNA: TGTGCCTGGAGTCCGATGATGGGGCGGCCTGAAGCTTTCTTT

D: NA
size: NA
J: TRBJ1-2
V: TRBV27
CDR3: CASALNSGQGGGYTF
DNA: TGTGCCAGCGCCTTAAACTCGGGCCAGGGCGGTGGCTACACCTTC

D: NA
size: NA
J: TRBJ2-4
V: TRBV6-5
CDR3: CASSYGTGLAKNIQYF
DNA: TGTGCCAGCAGTTACGGGACTGGGCTAGCCAAAAACATTCAGTACTTC

D: TRBD2
size: NA
J: TRBJ2-1
V: TRBV11-3
CDR3: CASSLGGGLAGYNEQFF
DNA: TGTGCCAGCAGCTTAGGGGGGGGACTAGCGGGCTACAATGAGCAGTTCTTC

D: NA
size: NA
J: TRBJ1-5
V: TRBV4-2
CDR3: CASSQGRSGSDQPQHF
DNA: TGTGCCAGCAGCCAAGGACGCTCGGGGAGCGATCAGCCCCAGCATTTT

D: NA
size: NA
J: TRBJ1-1
V: TRBV29-1
CDR3: CSVVSSGRGTEAFF
DNA: TGCAGCGTTGTTTCTTCGGGCAGGGGCACTGAAGCTTTCTTT

D: TRBD2
size: NA
J: TRBJ2-2
V: TRBV28
CDR3: CATVTSGATGELFF
DNA: TGTGCCACCGTGACTAGCGGGGCTACCGGGGAGCTGTTTTTT

D: NA
size: NA
J: TRBJ2-7
V: TRBV18
CDR3: CASSPPAFYEQYF
DNA: TGTGCCAGCTCACCACCGGCCTTCTACGAGCAGTACTTC

D: NA
size: NA
J: TRBJ1-6
V: TRBV30
CDR3: CAWGGSNSPLHF
DNA: TGTGCCTGGGGAGGCTCCAATTCACCCCTCCACTTT

D: TRBD2
size: NA
J: TRBJ2-3
V: TRBV4-3
CDR3: CASRREGHTDTQYF
DNA: TGCGCCAGCAGACGGGAGGGCCACACAGATACGCAGTATTTT

D: TRBD1
size: NA
J: TRBJ1-5
V: TRBV28
CDR3: CATTDRLGQGTLGPMTLNQPQHF
DNA: TGTGCCACCACAGACCGATTGGGACAGGGGACGTTGGGCCCCATGACTCTTAATCAGCCCCAGCATTTT

D: NA
size: NA
J: TRBJ2-7
V: TRBV7-6
CDR3: CASSLGPGVAYEQYF
DNA: TGTGCCAGCAGCTTAGGCCCGGGAGTGGCCTACGAGCAGTACTTC

D: NA
size: NA
J: TRBJ1-5
V: TRBV7-2
CDR3: CASSPPGGVGSNQPQHF
DNA: TGTGCCAGCAGCCCCCCGGGCGGGGTCGGGAGCAATCAGCCCCAGCATTTT

D: NA
size: NA
J: TRBJ2-5
V: TRBV9
CDR3: CASSVGGHEETQYF
DNA: TGTGCCAGCAGCGTAGGAGGGCACGAAGAGACCCAGTACTTC

D: TRBD1
size: NA
J: TRBJ1-2
V: TRBV7-2
CDR3: CASSLATGEGYTF
DNA: TGTGCCAGCAGCTTAGCTACAGGGGAGGGCTACACCTTC

D: TRBD1
size: NA
J: TRBJ1-3
V: TRBV29-1
CDR3: CSGSTGLGNTIYF
DNA: TGCAGCGGATCGACAGGGCTGGGAAACACCATATATTTT

D: TRBD2
size: NA
J: TRBJ2-7
V: TRBV5-1
CDR3: CASSSASGAIYEQYF
DNA: TGCGCCAGCAGCTCAGCTAGCGGGGCCATCTACGAGCAGTACTTC

D: NA
size: NA
J: TRBJ2-7
V: TRBV5-1
CDR3: CASSLAPGMDEQYF
DNA: TGCGCCAGCAGCTTGGCCCCGGGAATGGACGAGCAGTACTTC

D: NA
size: NA
J: TRBJ1-1
V: TRBV7-7
CDR3: CASLGRGNTEAFF
DNA: TGTGCCAGCCTCGGACGGGGGAACACTGAAGCTTTCTTT